This TCR beta chain came from a study of response to subunit inactivated influenza vaccine. The table lists this clonotype with many counts. TCRdb re-derived calls from the RT-PCR reads in MiXCR, one entry per CDR3 protein. The sample includes roughly 700,000 distinct CDR3 sequences, around 13% of them seen just once. The CDR3 spans 15 residues. Germline V lookup: CDR1 SEHNR, CDR2 FQNEAQ (reference sequence). The V end lost 2 bases, the J end lost 0 bases, and 8 bases lay between the germline ends. The source of this sequence is a middle-aged man who received an inactivated influenza vaccine. The rearrangement joins TRBV7-9 to TRBJ1-3; D unclear. The sample consisted of PBMCs from blood, taken 14 to 15 days before vaccination. The CDR3 DNA reads TGTGCCAGCAGCTTATGGTCTGACTCTGGAAACACCATATATTTT. Its translation is CASSLWSDSGNTIYF.